Below are 10 T cell receptor beta chains sequenced from a single sample in a study of Graves' ophthalmopathy and Graves' hyperthyroidism. TCR beta CDR3 amplification used RNA transcripts. HTBI-primed RT-PCR formed the first round, and a multiplex PCR formed the second. TCRdb re-called the multiplex PCR reads through MiXCR, storing one row per CDR3 protein. There are some 350,000 distinct CDR3 sequences in the sample; approximately 17% occur only once, and about 2.4% lies in the top ten. What was sequenced was peripheral blood. These receptors all come from an adult woman with stable Graves' hyperthyroidism.

In regard to this clonotype: Just one base apart from a much larger clone, this may be a read error. Lacking the conserved final phenylalanine or tryptophan, this CDR3 likely reflects a read error. V and J are TRBV20-1 and TRBJ2-7, with D perhaps matching TRBD1 (5 bases). V was shortened by 2 bases and J by 4 bases, with 9 bases between the two germline ends. The germline V gene encodes CDR1 DFQATT and CDR2 SNEGSKA (reference sequence). The CDR3 totals 12 residues. In DNA form, the CDR3 reads TGCAGTGCTAGAAGGGGCGAATACGAGCAGTACTAC. Residues: CSARRGEYEQYY.

In this sample, this clonotype turned up many times. This rearrangement joins TRBV6-2 or TRBV6-3 to TRBJ2-7, with D unclear. Trimming took off 0 bases at V and 4 bases at J, with 7 bases between the two ends. The CDR3 has 13 amino acids. Germline-derived CDR1 and CDR2 are MNHEY and SVGEGT. CDR3 sequence (DNA): TGTGCCAGCAGTTACTCGGGCATTTACGAGCAGTACTTC. This encodes CASSYSGIYEQYF.

This clonotype was picked up many times. This chain connects TRBV4-3 to TRBJ2-7; 9 nucleotides agree with TRBD1. The CDR3 sequence is 14 residues long. V shed 4 bases, J shed 5 bases, and the junction held 6 bases outside the gene matches. CDR1 and CDR2 (germline): LGHNA, YSLEER. CDR3 region: CASSPGTGKHEQYF. Written as DNA, the CDR3 is TGCGCCAGCAGCCCCGGGACAGGGAAGCACGAGCAGTACTTC.

This clonotype was recorded many times. The J gene is TRBJ1-2, the V gene TRBV11-1, with no clear D. CDR1 SGHAT and CDR2 FQDESV come from the germline V gene (reference sequence). The CDR3 is 13 amino acids. The ends were cut back, 5 bases at V and 9 bases at J, with 16 bases in the middle. The DNA of the CDR3 is TGTGCCAGCAGCCCGCGTCGGGCCAGGAGCTACACCTTC. It codes for CASSPRRARSYTF.

This clonotype was recorded a few times. Given a much more abundant clone one base away, this may be a read error. The chain is built from TRBV27 and TRBJ1-6, with D uncertain. The CDR3 runs 12 residues. Germline V gene lookup returns CDR1 MNHEY and CDR2 SMNVEV (reference sequence). CDR3 bases: TGTGCCAGCAGTTTAGTAAATTCACACCTCCACTTT. This codes for CASSLVNSHLHF.

This clonotype came up many times. This sequence joins TRBV12-3 or TRBV12-4 and TRBJ2-2; the D gene is possibly TRBD2 (6 bases). V was pared by 6 bases and J by 10 bases, with 15 bases between. The CDR3 spans 13 residues. The chain's CDR3 is CASRFGGFEELFF. The CDR3 bases are TGTGCCAGCAGGTTCGGAGGGTTCGAGGAGCTGTTTTTT.

This sequence joins TRBV12-3 or TRBV12-4 and TRBJ2-5; D not certain. The V and J ends lost 3 bases and 4 bases respectively, with 9 bases between them. CDR3 length equals 13 residues. This chain's CDR3 is CASSFSQRETQYF. The CDR3 DNA follows: TGTGCCAGCAGTTTTTCGCAGAGAGAGACCCAGTACTTC.

This clonotype has at least ten counts. The chain uses TRBV6-5 and TRBJ2-7, with TRBD1 matching over 7 bases. Germline V lookup: CDR1 MNHEY, CDR2 SVGAGI. V lost 0 bases to trimming and J lost 4 bases; unmatched junction nucleotides: 12. The CDR3 is made up of 17 amino acids. CDR3 in DNA: TGTGCCAGCAGTTACTCCCTACCCGACAGGGAAGGGTACGAGCAGTACTTC. Its protein is CASSYSLPDREGYEQYF.

This clonotype came up many times. The J gene is TRBJ2-7, the V gene TRBV11-2, with TRBD2 matching over 9 bases. Trimming took 1 base from V and 6 from J; bases not matched to a gene: 16. The CDR3 length is 18 residues. Germline V gene data show CDR1 as SGHAT and CDR2 as FQNNGV. The CDR3 DNA is TGTGCCAGCAGCTTAGTCCCGCGGGAGGGCCGGGAGGACGGCGAGCAGTACTTC. Residues: CASSLVPREGREDGEQYF.

The genes are TRBV19 and TRBJ2-7; 13 positions agree with TRBD2. V was clipped by 4 bases and J by 2 bases; unmatched bases: 2. The CDR3 loop spans 15 amino acids. Germline values: CDR1 LNHDA, CDR2 SQIVND (reference sequence). In DNA form, the CDR3 reads TGTGCCAGTAGTAGAGGACTAGCGGGAGCCTACGAGCAGTACTTC. The encoded protein is CASSRGLAGAYEQYF.